The source of this TCR beta chain is a study of blood T cell repertoires in COVID-19. Whole-study context: From the United States, Italy and Spain came samples of acute and convalescent COVID-19. PBMCs, B-cell-depleted T cells, or T cells were the source of the cDNA or gDNA that made up the material.

CDR1 is LNHNV and CDR2 is YYDKDF in the germline V gene (reference sequence). V was trimmed by 1 base and J by 0 bases, leaving 13 bases between them. CDR3 length equals 17 residues. How the authors handled the data: Reference gene primers were amplified, and this amplification served to estimate nucleated cell counts. The method was immunoSEQ multiplex PCR; TCRdb's version includes in-frame clones alone and lacks a portion of them. From that table come the V and J calls and clone size; the DNA was used to work out D and trimming. Here the sample spans more than 200,000 clones, 70% to 90% being singletons.

Sequenced input: peripheral blood. This TCR came from a man aged 18 to 30 with active or convalescent COVID-19. The chain employs TRBV15 and TRBJ1-5; possible D gene TRBD1, 6 bases. The CDR3, as DNA: TGTGCCACCAGCAGAGGGCTGACAGGTGATAGCAATCAGCCCCAGCATTTT. This codes for CATSRGLTGDSNQPQHF.